Shown below are 19 T cell receptor beta chains from a single sample sequenced in a study of control samples from healthy donors and cancer patients. TCRdb's copy holds only in-frame clones and misses some; the assay was immunoSEQ multiplex PCR. The sample holds tens of thousands of clones, approximately 91% seen once. Sequenced input: blood. The receptor source for this set is a man in his fifties or sixties in good health.

The genes are TRBV25-1 and TRBJ1-3; TRBD1 is a possible D gene (5 bases). Germline loops: CDR1 MGHDK, CDR2 SYGVNS. Trimming removed 1 base at V and 7 bases at J, with 11 bases between. The CDR3 sequence is 14 residues long. The CDR3 is CASSEWGNVNTIYF. CDR3 nucleotide sequence: TGTGCCAGCAGTGAATGGGGCAATGTGAACACCATATATTTT.

This chain joins TRBV11-2 and TRBJ2-7, with 11 bases aligning to TRBD2. Germline CDR1 SGHAT, CDR2 FQNNGV. The CDR3 spans 17 residues. V shed 2 bases, J shed 0 bases, and the junction held 6 bases outside the gene matches. The CDR3 spells CASSLTSGGPSSYEQYF. As DNA, the CDR3 is TGTGCCAGCAGCTTAACTAGCGGGGGACCGAGCTCCTACGAGCAGTACTTC.

This clone occurred once. This chain joins TRBV4-1 and TRBJ2-1; tentative D call: TRBD2 (7 bases). There are 14 residues in the CDR3. Trimming stripped 1 base from V and 8 bases from J, with 12 bases between. Germline lookup yields CDR1 MGHRA and CDR2 YSYEKL. The CDR3 region has the DNA TGCGCCAGCAGCCAAGGCATAGGGGGGGATGAGCAGTTCTTC. It yields the protein CASSQGIGGDEQFF.

The sample holds a few counts of this clone. The V gene is TRBV11-2, the J gene TRBJ1-1, with D possibly matching TRBD1 (6 bases). The V gene lost 5 bases and the J gene lost 10 bases, with 14 bases spanning the gap. The CDR3 extends over 12 amino acids. Germline loops: CDR1 SGHAT, CDR2 FQNNGV. As DNA, the CDR3 is TGTGCCAGCAGCCAGAGGGGGGGGAGAGCTTTCTTT. This gives the protein CASSQRGGRAFF.

The rearrangement joins TRBV6-5 to TRBJ2-1, with TRBD2 identical over 7 bases. The CDR3 has 13 amino acids. V shed 6 bases and J 9 bases; nucleotides not matched to a gene: 8. CDR1 MNHEY and CDR2 SVGAGI come from the germline V gene. CDR3 coding DNA: TGTGCCAGCAGCACTTCCGGACTAGGTGAGCAGTTCTTC. This encodes CASSTSGLGEQFF.

The chain joins TRBV9 to TRBJ2-5; the D is unclear. V was shortened by 4 bases and J by 2 bases, with 15 bases between the two germline ends. Germline assignment: CDR1 SGDLS and CDR2 YYNGEE. CDR3 length: 15 residues. The CDR3 is CASSPRLRIQETQYF. CDR3 nucleotides: TGTGCCAGCAGCCCCCGTTTGAGGATACAAGAGACCCAGTACTTC.

The V call is TRBV19, the J call TRBJ2-5, with D possibly TRBD2 on 5 matching bases. The V gene's germline CDR1 is LNHDA and CDR2 SQIVND (reference sequence). Trimming cost V 1 base and J 5 bases, with 11 bases left between them. The CDR3 covers 14 residues. The CDR3 loop is CASSIAAGVETQYF. The CDR3 region has the DNA TGTGCCAGTAGTATAGCGGCGGGTGTCGAGACCCAGTACTTC.

The rearrangement uses TRBV3-1 (or the pseudogene TRBV3-2) and TRBJ1-2, with TRBD1 matching 7 bases. This CDR3 is 15 amino acids long. V dropped 2 bases and J dropped 2; count of bases not matched to a gene: 5. Germline V gene sequence: CDR1 LGHDT, CDR2 YNNKEL (reference sequence). CDR3 sequence reads: CASSQPEQGNYGYTF. DNA of the CDR3: TGTGCCAGCAGCCAACCCGAACAGGGGAACTATGGCTACACCTTC.

The DNA of the CDR3 is TGTGCCAGCAACTTGGGACAGGGAGCCGGGGAGCTGTTTTTT. Translating gives CASNLGQGAGELFF. This chain links TRBV7-3 with TRBJ2-2; TRBD1 aligns across 9 bases. The CDR3 is 14 amino acids. After removal of 7 bases from V and 6 bases from J, the junction contained 6 bases not matched to a gene. Germline values: CDR1 SGHTA, CDR2 FQGTGA.

The chain joins TRBV5-6 to TRBJ2-7; no reliable D call. The V end lost 1 base, the J end lost 2 bases, and 10 bases lay between the germline ends. The germline CDR1 and CDR2 sequences are SGHDT and YYEEEE. The CDR3 covers 14 residues. The CDR3 spells CASSLFDTTYEQYF. The CDR3 DNA follows: TGTGCCAGCAGCTTGTTCGACACAACCTACGAGCAGTACTTC.

V and J are TRBV10-3 and TRBJ1-2; D is perhaps TRBD1 (5 bases). Trimming pared 11 bases from V and 5 bases from J, leaving 18 bases between. This CDR3 is built from 13 residues. Germline V CDR1 and CDR2: ENHRY, SYGVKD. The CDR3 sequence is CAAGDSGQYGYTF. CDR3 nucleotide sequence: TGTGCCGCCGGCGACAGCGGGCAATATGGCTACACCTTC.

This chain joins TRBV24-1 and TRBJ2-2, with a possible D match to TRBD2 (6 bases). Looked up from germline, CDR1 is KGHDR and CDR2 is SFDVKD. The CDR3 loop spans 15 amino acids. With 5 bases removed from V and 4 bases from J, the gap between germline ends came to 13 bases. The CDR3 loop reads CATSAVTAGTGELFF. The DNA of the CDR3 is TGTGCCACCAGTGCCGTGACAGCGGGCACCGGGGAGCTGTTTTTT.

CDR3 region: CASSQGAQPNEQFF. The DNA of the CDR3 is TGTGCCAGCTCACAGGGGGCGCAGCCCAATGAGCAGTTCTTC. The chain recombines TRBV18 with TRBJ2-1, with 7 nucleotides matching TRBD1. Trimming took 4 bases from V and 6 from J; bases not matched to a gene: 6. The CDR3 consists of 14 residues. Germline V gene data show CDR1 as KGHSH and CDR2 as LQKENI.

The chain uses TRBV18 and TRBJ2-6; 7 positions agree with TRBD1. Germline V gene data show CDR1 as KGHSH and CDR2 as LQKENI. The CDR3 is 15 amino acids. V was clipped by 5 bases and J by 4 bases; unmatched bases: 5. The CDR3 DNA reads as TGTGCCAGCTCAACACAGGGGAGCGGGGCCAACGTCCTGACTTTC. This encodes CASSTQGSGANVLTF. The variable domain in full, completed from reference TRBV18 and TRBJ2-6, reads NAGVMQNPRHLVRRRGQEARLRCSPMKGHSHVYWYRQLPEEGLKFMVYLQKENIIDESGMPKERFSAEFPKEGPSILRIQQVVRGDSAAYFCASSTQGSGANVLTFGAGSRLTVL.

The rearrangement joins TRBV3-1 (or the pseudogene TRBV3-2) to TRBJ2-7, with D possibly being TRBD2 (5 bases). Germline loops: CDR1 LGHDT, CDR2 YNNKEL (reference sequence). Trimming pared 8 bases from V and 3 bases from J, leaving 11 bases between. CDR3 length: 12 residues. CDR3 nucleotide sequence: TGTGCCAGCTCTCTAGCCGACTACGAGCAGTACTTC. Translating it yields CASSLADYEQYF.

The chain carries TRBV24-1 and TRBJ1-1, with D maybe TRBD1 (6 bases). In germline, CDR1 is KGHDR, CDR2 SFDVKD. The CDR3 is 14 amino acids. The V gene lost 0 bases and the J gene lost 4 bases, with 8 bases spanning the gap. The DNA for the CDR3 is TGTGCCACCAGTGATTTGCGACAGGTCACTGAAGCTTTCTTT. Translation gives CATSDLRQVTEAFF.

The chain combines TRBV4-2 with TRBJ2-2, with D unresolved. Per germline, CDR1 LGHNA and CDR2 YNFKEQ. With 0 bases removed from V and 1 base from J, the gap between germline ends came to 6 bases. The CDR3 sequence is 15 residues long. CDR3 amino acids: CASSQETQNTGELFF. In DNA, the CDR3 is TGTGCCAGCAGCCAAGAGACTCAGAACACCGGGGAGCTGTTTTTT.

V and J are TRBV13 and TRBJ2-7, with a possible D match to TRBD2 (5 bases). Germline loops: CDR1 PRHDT, CDR2 FYEKMQ (reference sequence). The CDR3 runs to 15 residues. The V end was cut by 4 bases, the J end by 0 bases, with 13 bases between. The CDR3 nucleotides read TGTGCCAGCAGCTCCCCGGGTAGCGTCTCCTACGAGCAGTACTTC. It yields the protein CASSSPGSVSYEQYF.

The V gene is TRBV7-9, the J gene TRBJ2-3; D might be TRBD1 (5 bases). Germline CDR1 reads SEHNR; CDR2 reads FQNEAQ (reference sequence). The CDR3 is 16 residues long. Trimming shortened V by 5 bases and J by 1 base, and 16 bases separated the two germline ends. CDR3 coding DNA: TGTGCCAGCAGCCCAATAAGGGGCGAGGGCACAGATACGCAGTATTTT. This encodes CASSPIRGEGTDTQYF.